The entry below gives a single T cell receptor beta chain sequence along with its context. Its specificity is unknown. This entry belongs to a study of shared clonotypes between healthy human individuals. The study's findings and limits: In several donors, about 5% of naive CD4 clonotypes appeared in common. Lower generation probabilities were found for non-shared clonotypes than for those shared by all four donors.

Adults of Caucasian background living in Nashville, Tennessee made up all donors. This CDR3 is 13 amino acids long. Germline assignment: CDR1 SGHDN and CDR2 FVKESK. The ends were cut back, 2 bases at V and 5 bases at J, with 9 bases in the middle. Template for every sorted-subset replicate PCR totaled about 0.2 ug DNA, some 30,000 T cell genomes. TCRdb's table, derived via immunoSEQ multiplex PCR, lists solely in-frame clones and lacks some. The sample gives some 500,000 clones, less than 96% of which show up once; roughly 0.06% is in the top ten. The TCR originated in a woman aged 25 to 39 in good health. The sample taken for sequencing was naive CD4+ T cells sorted from blood. Regarding subset: CD45RA+ positively selected. The chain combines TRBV14 with TRBJ1-1, with D unresolved. CDR3 bases: TGTGCCAGCAGCCAAACCGTGAGAACTGAAGCTTTCTTT. Translated, it gives CASSQTVRTEAFF.